This is a list of T cell receptor beta chains from one sample in a study of T-cell reconstitution after alpha-beta-depleted transplantation in children. TCRdb re-analysed the PCR reads in MiXCR, keeping a single row per CDR3 protein. The repertoire has more than 40,000 distinct CDR3 sequences, 7.5% to 10% of them found once; the top ten carry approximately 25%. This specimen consisted of PBMCs, mostly from graft donor cells, obtained 60 days after TCRalphabeta/CD19-depleted stem cell transplant. All receptors derive from a male patient between 2 and 9 years old who had a stem cell transplant for chronic granulomatous disease, so the T cells may come from the graft donor. Both conserved end residues are part of each CDR3. Fields, in order: J gene, V gene, D gene, clone size, CDR3 length, CDR3 protein, CDR3 DNA. D genes are given only for firm matches. Some rows have no size entry. The others give once, few or many, or a class for an expanded clone.

j_call: TRBJ2-7; v_call: TRBV21-1; d_call: -; clone_size: many; cdr3_length: 12; cdr3_aa: CASSSPGYEQYF; cdr3_nt: TGTGCCAGCAGCAGCCCGGGATACGAGCAGTACTTC
j_call: TRBJ1-1; v_call: TRBV7-9; d_call: -; clone_size: few; cdr3_length: 14; cdr3_aa: CASSLEFLNTEAFF; cdr3_nt: TGTGCCAGCAGCTTAGAGTTTTTGAACACTGAAGCTTTCTTT
j_call: TRBJ1-5; v_call: TRBV6-5; d_call: -; clone_size: many; cdr3_length: 15; cdr3_aa: CASSYARESNQPQHF; cdr3_nt: TGTGCCAGCAGTTACGCCAGGGAGAGCAATCAGCCCCAGCATTTT
j_call: TRBJ2-7; v_call: TRBV6-5; d_call: TRBD1; clone_size: many; cdr3_length: 13; cdr3_aa: CATQDRFTYEQYF; cdr3_nt: TGTGCCACACAGGACAGGTTCACCTACGAGCAGTACTTC
j_call: TRBJ2-1; v_call: TRBV5-1; d_call: TRBD1; clone_size: many; cdr3_length: 15; cdr3_aa: CASRLDRPSLVEQFF; cdr3_nt: TGCGCCAGCAGGCTGGACAGGCCGTCCCTTGTTGAGCAGTTCTTC
j_call: TRBJ2-1; v_call: TRBV6-2/TRBV6-3; d_call: -; clone_size: few; cdr3_length: 13; cdr3_aa: CASSSRDVGEQFF; cdr3_nt: TGTGCCAGCAGTTCTAGGGACGTCGGTGAGCAGTTCTTC
j_call: TRBJ2-7; v_call: TRBV18; d_call: -; clone_size: many; cdr3_length: 17; cdr3_aa: CASSPPVGGLQTYEQYF; cdr3_nt: TGTGCCAGCTCACCACCGGTTGGAGGACTACAGACCTACGAGCAGTACTTC
j_call: TRBJ2-3; v_call: TRBV20-1; d_call: -; clone_size: few; cdr3_length: 14; cdr3_aa: CSASRRGGEDTQYF; cdr3_nt: TGCAGTGCTAGCCGGCGGGGTGGGGAGGATACGCAGTATTTT
j_call: TRBJ2-7; v_call: TRBV18; d_call: TRBD2; clone_size: -; cdr3_length: 16; cdr3_aa: CASFRTSGSMGLEQYF; cdr3_nt: TGTGCCAGCTTCCGGACTAGCGGGTCAATGGGGCTCGAGCAGTACTTC
j_call: TRBJ1-1; v_call: TRBV9; d_call: -; clone_size: many; cdr3_length: 14; cdr3_aa: CASSVRAMNTEAFF; cdr3_nt: TGTGCCAGCAGCGTTCGGGCGATGAACACTGAAGCTTTCTTT
j_call: TRBJ1-2; v_call: TRBV14; d_call: -; clone_size: many; cdr3_length: 14; cdr3_aa: CASSRQAFFYGYTF; cdr3_nt: TGTGCCAGCAGCCGACAGGCCTTCTTCTATGGCTACACCTTC
j_call: TRBJ1-1; v_call: TRBV20-1; d_call: -; clone_size: many; cdr3_length: 13; cdr3_aa: CSARQGGDTEAFF; cdr3_nt: TGCAGTGCTAGACAGGGTGGGGACACTGAAGCTTTCTTT
j_call: TRBJ2-7; v_call: TRBV10-3; d_call: -; clone_size: many; cdr3_length: 16; cdr3_aa: CAISEPPTSGGNEQYF; cdr3_nt: TGTGCCATCAGTGAACCCCCCACGAGCGGAGGGAACGAGCAGTACTTC
j_call: TRBJ2-7; v_call: TRBV5-1; d_call: -; clone_size: many; cdr3_length: 15; cdr3_aa: CASSLGDRHSYEQYF; cdr3_nt: TGCGCCAGCAGCTTGGGTGACAGGCACTCTTACGAGCAGTACTTC
j_call: TRBJ2-2; v_call: TRBV7-3; d_call: TRBD2; clone_size: many; cdr3_length: 15; cdr3_aa: CAGSSGRVNTGELFF; cdr3_nt: TGTGCCGGATCTAGCGGGAGGGTCAACACCGGGGAGCTGTTTTTT
j_call: TRBJ2-2; v_call: TRBV29-1; d_call: -; clone_size: many; cdr3_length: 13; cdr3_aa: CSVESWGTGELFF; cdr3_nt: TGCAGCGTTGAGTCGTGGGGAACCGGGGAGCTGTTTTTT
j_call: TRBJ1-2; v_call: TRBV5-5; d_call: TRBD1; clone_size: many; cdr3_length: 17; cdr3_aa: CASSLGTGADLNYGYTF; cdr3_nt: TGTGCCAGCAGCTTGGGGACAGGGGCCGACCTTAACTATGGCTACACCTTC
j_call: TRBJ1-2; v_call: TRBV7-2; d_call: TRBD1; clone_size: many; cdr3_length: 15; cdr3_aa: CASSLAADRVKGYTF; cdr3_nt: TGTGCCAGCAGCTTAGCGGCCGACAGGGTTAAGGGCTACACCTTC
j_call: TRBJ2-6; v_call: TRBV2; d_call: -; clone_size: many; cdr3_length: 15; cdr3_aa: CASKEDLSGANVLTF; cdr3_nt: TGTGCCAGCAAGGAGGATCTCTCTGGGGCCAACGTCCTGACTTTC
j_call: TRBJ2-7; v_call: TRBV28; d_call: -; clone_size: many; cdr3_length: 13; cdr3_aa: CASSLRAPWEQYF; cdr3_nt: TGTGCCAGCAGTTTACGGGCCCCCTGGGAGCAGTACTTC
j_call: TRBJ2-1; v_call: TRBV12-3/TRBV12-4; d_call: -; clone_size: many; cdr3_length: 14; cdr3_aa: CASSLDYRYNEQFF; cdr3_nt: TGTGCCAGCAGTCTGGACTACCGATACAATGAGCAGTTCTTC
j_call: TRBJ1-5; v_call: TRBV6-2/TRBV6-3; d_call: TRBD1; clone_size: many; cdr3_length: 13; cdr3_aa: CASIGDSHQPQHF; cdr3_nt: TGTGCCAGCATCGGGGACAGCCACCAGCCCCAGCATTTT
j_call: TRBJ1-5; v_call: TRBV6-1; d_call: -; clone_size: -; cdr3_length: 14; cdr3_aa: CASRQVGENQPQHF; cdr3_nt: TGTGCCAGCCGACAGGTCGGGGAAAATCAGCCCCAGCATTTT
j_call: TRBJ1-5; v_call: TRBV6-5; d_call: TRBD1; clone_size: many; cdr3_length: 14; cdr3_aa: CASSRDSVNQPQHF; cdr3_nt: TGTGCCAGCAGCCGGGACAGCGTAAATCAGCCCCAGCATTTT
j_call: TRBJ1-1; v_call: TRBV7-2; d_call: -; clone_size: many; cdr3_length: 12; cdr3_aa: CASSPRTVEAFF; cdr3_nt: TGTGCCAGCAGCCCCAGGACGGTTGAAGCTTTCTTT
j_call: TRBJ1-2; v_call: TRBV30; d_call: -; clone_size: few; cdr3_length: 13; cdr3_aa: CAWSVSAGYGYTF; cdr3_nt: TGTGCCTGGAGTGTGTCGGCAGGGTATGGCTACACCTTC
j_call: TRBJ2-5; v_call: TRBV3-1; d_call: TRBD1; clone_size: many; cdr3_length: 15; cdr3_aa: CASSIRTGGLETQYF; cdr3_nt: TGTGCCAGCAGCATACGGACAGGGGGCTTGGAGACCCAGTACTTC
j_call: TRBJ2-7; v_call: TRBV27; d_call: -; clone_size: many; cdr3_length: 17; cdr3_aa: CASSLKDQGSGSYEQYF; cdr3_nt: TGTGCCAGCAGTTTAAAAGATCAGGGATCAGGCTCCTACGAGCAGTACTTC
j_call: TRBJ2-5; v_call: TRBV15; d_call: TRBD1; clone_size: many; cdr3_length: 14; cdr3_aa: CATSGRNRGETQYF; cdr3_nt: TGTGCCACCAGCGGACGAAACAGGGGCGAGACCCAGTACTTC
j_call: TRBJ1-1; v_call: TRBV29-1; d_call: -; clone_size: many; cdr3_length: 10; cdr3_aa: CSVGDTEAFF; cdr3_nt: TGCAGCGTTGGGGACACTGAAGCTTTCTTT